This T cell receptor (beta chain) was profiled in a study of shared clonotypes between healthy human individuals. CDR3 size: 14 residues. Germline V CDR1 and CDR2: LNHDA, SQIVND (reference sequence). The V segment lost 5 bases and the J segment 3 bases; nucleotides outside the gene matches: 5. The count of this clone is one. The naive CD8 population came from CD45RO-negative cells selected for CCR7, without terminally differentiated effector memory CD45RA+ cells. Deep-level running was used for the assay. Sequencing was performed with immunoSEQ multiplex PCR; in TCRdb, only in-frame clones are kept and a portion is missing. The table has about 2,100,000 clones, 85% to 95% seen once; the top ten hold 1.5% to 2%.

The TCR was taken from a man aged 18 to 35 in good health. Some clones in this sample may be carry-over from other donors' samples. The sample taken for sequencing was naive CD8+ T cells from PBMCs. J is TRBJ2-7 and V is TRBV19; 9 bases agree with TRBD1. This chain's CDR3 is CASSATGGIYEQYF. In nucleotides, the CDR3 is TGTGCCAGTAGTGCGACAGGGGGGATCTACGAGCAGTACTTC. Supplemented by reference TRBV19 and TRBJ2-7, the full variable domain reads DGGITQSPKYLFRKEGQNVTLSCEQNLNHDAMYWYRQDPGQGLRLIYYSQIVNDFQKGDIAEGYSVSREKKESFPLTVTSAQKNPTAFYLCASSATGGIYEQYFGPGTRLTVT.